One sample yielded the 22 T cell receptor beta chains listed below, sequenced in a study of T-cell reconstitution after alpha-beta-depleted transplantation in children. It was with unique molecular identifiers that the TCRbeta library was prepared. TCRdb reprocessed the PCR reads with MiXCR, giving one entry per CDR3 protein. The sample includes 450,000 to 600,000 distinct CDR3 sequences, around 18% of them seen just once. Here the sequenced sample was PBMCs from the stem cell graft donor, taken from the stem cell graft. These receptors all stem from a human donor who donated a stem cell graft to a child with acute lymphoblastic leukemia.

In this sample, this clonotype turned up a few times. V gene TRBV4-1 combines with J gene TRBJ2-7; 11 nucleotides agree with TRBD2. CDR3 size: 17 residues. Looked up from germline, CDR1 is MGHRA and CDR2 is YSYEKL. V was pared by 4 bases and J by 0 bases, with 8 bases of the junction left unmatched. The chain's CDR3 is CASSRGLAGENSYEQYF. The CDR3 DNA reads as TGCGCCAGCAGCCGTGGACTAGCGGGCGAAAACTCCTACGAGCAGTACTTC.

The chain uses TRBV4-2 and TRBJ2-7; 12 nucleotides agree with TRBD2. The germline V gene has CDR1 LGHNA and CDR2 YNFKEQ. V was clipped by 0 bases and J by 6 bases; unmatched bases: 9. The length of the CDR3 is 17 residues. The CDR3 DNA is TGTGCCAGCAGCCAAGAAAGGCTAGCGGGAGGGCCCCTCGAGCAGTACTTC. Amino acid sequence: CASSQERLAGGPLEQYF.

This clonotype occurred a few times. The chain joins TRBV29-1 to TRBJ2-2, with D maybe TRBD1 (6 bases). The V end lost 7 bases, the J end lost 5 bases, and 17 bases lay between the germline ends. This CDR3 region has 14 residues. Germline V CDR1 and CDR2: SQVTM, ANQGSEA. The DNA of the CDR3 is TGCAGCGGGGTCAAGGACAGAAGAACCGGGGAGCTGTTTTTT. Its translation: CSGVKDRRTGELFF.

The table lists this clonotype with a few counts. The chain joins TRBV5-1 to TRBJ2-6; 12 bases are a match to TRBD2. The CDR3 runs 20 residues. CDR1 is SGHRS and CDR2 is YFSETQ in the germline V gene. V dropped 4 bases and J dropped 1; count of bases not matched to a gene: 12. This CDR3 reads CASSPGTSGLTRSGANVLTF. DNA for the CDR3: TGCGCCAGCAGCCCGGGGACTAGCGGGTTAACCCGATCTGGGGCCAACGTCCTGACTTTC.

This clonotype was counted a few times. The chain couples TRBV12-3 or TRBV12-4 to TRBJ2-1; 10 bases are a match to TRBD2. This CDR3 is 14 amino acids long. V lost 3 bases, J lost 9 bases, and 5 bases stayed unmatched. CDR3 loop: CASSFLLAGVEQFF. The CDR3, as DNA: TGTGCCAGCAGTTTTCTTCTAGCGGGAGTTGAGCAGTTCTTC.

The rearrangement links TRBV12-3 or TRBV12-4 to TRBJ1-5; 9 positions match TRBD1. The CDR3 runs 15 residues. The V segment lost 6 bases and the J segment 8 bases; nucleotides outside the gene matches: 11. The DNA of the CDR3 is TGTGCCAGCAGGAACGGACAGGGGTCTATTGAGCCCCAGCATTTT. This gives the protein CASRNGQGSIEPQHF.

The rearrangement uses TRBV3-1 and TRBJ1-1, with D hard to call. The CDR3 contains 15 residues. Trimming removed 1 base at V and 9 bases at J, with 18 bases between. Germline loops: CDR1 LGHDT, CDR2 YNNKEL (reference sequence). The CDR3 DNA follows: TGTGCCAGCAGCCAAGGTCCCTTAATTGGGATTCAAGCTTTCTTT. It specifies CASSQGPLIGIQAFF.

The chain joins TRBV12-3 or TRBV12-4 to TRBJ2-5; D possibly corresponds to TRBD1 (5 bases). The CDR3 sequence is 13 residues long. The V gene lost 8 bases and the J gene lost 0 bases, with 10 bases spanning the gap. The CDR3 nucleotides are TGTGCCAGCGGGGCTCTGGACCAAGAGACCCAGTACTTC. It specifies CASGALDQETQYF.

The rearrangement joins TRBV30 to TRBJ2-7; TRBD1 or TRBD2 may be the D gene (6 bases each). The germline CDR1 and CDR2 sequences are GTSNPN and SVGIG (reference sequence). V shed 2 bases and J shed 4 bases, with 15 bases lying between them. The CDR3 extends over 14 amino acids. In nucleotides, the CDR3 is TGTGCCTGGAGTCGGGGGCAGGGGAAATACGAGCAGTACTTC. Encoded protein: CAWSRGQGKYEQYF.

The J gene is TRBJ1-5, the V gene TRBV19; D is uncertain. V was cut by 3 bases and J by 6 bases, with 9 bases left in between. Germline CDR1 and CDR2: LNHDA and SQIVND (reference sequence). CDR3 size: 13 residues. CDR3 region: CASSIPGPQPQHF. The CDR3 bases are TGTGCCAGTAGTATCCCCGGCCCTCAGCCCCAGCATTTT.

The rearrangement uses TRBV20-1 and TRBJ2-3; D gene ambiguous. The V end lost 5 bases, the J end lost 0 bases, and 12 bases lay between the germline ends. The germline CDR1 and CDR2 sequences are DFQATT and SNEGSKA (reference sequence). CDR3 length: 14 residues. CDR3 in amino acids: CSASDFYSTDTQYF. In nucleotides, the CDR3 is TGCAGTGCTTCCGACTTCTACAGCACAGATACGCAGTATTTT.

This clonotype was seen a handful of times. The CDR3 region is CASSEWTGWTGEQFF. CDR3 DNA sequence: TGCGCCAGCAGCGAGTGGACAGGGTGGACCGGGGAGCAGTTCTTC. The rearrangement joins TRBV5-1 to TRBJ2-1; 8 bases agree with TRBD1. Germline loops: CDR1 SGHRS, CDR2 YFSETQ. The CDR3 is 15 residues long. J gave up 10 bases and V 4 bases, and 13 bases lay outside the gene matches.

A few counts support this clonotype. The V gene is TRBV6-5, the J gene TRBJ2-3; weak D call: TRBD2 (6 bases). This CDR3 comprises 14 residues. Germline CDR1 is MNHEY and CDR2 is SVGAGI. V lost 4 bases, J lost 6 bases, and 14 bases lay in between. As DNA, the CDR3 is TGTGCCAGCAGTTCCTCGGGCGGGATTGATACGCAGTATTTT. As protein: CASSSSGGIDTQYF.

This clonotype was seen more than once but under ten times. V gene TRBV19 combines with J gene TRBJ2-2; D may correspond to TRBD1 or TRBD2 (5 bases each). The CDR3 runs to 13 residues. Germline CDR1 LNHDA, CDR2 SQIVND (reference sequence). Trimming left V 9 bases short and J 0 bases short, with 8 bases between. The CDR3 here is CASQGPNTGELFF. The CDR3 DNA is TGTGCCAGCCAGGGACCGAACACCGGGGAGCTGTTTTTT.

In this sample, this clonotype turned up a few times. The chain carries TRBV6-1 and TRBJ2-7, with TRBD2 matching over 8 bases. After removal of 6 bases from V and 1 base from J, the junction contained 5 bases not matched to a gene. CDR3 size: 14 residues. Germline-derived CDR1 and CDR2 are MNHNS and SASEGT. CDR3 protein: CASSRGGRSYEQYF. The CDR3 region has the DNA TGTGCCAGCAGCCGGGGGGGTCGGTCCTACGAGCAGTACTTC.

This clonotype turned up a few times. In DNA form, the CDR3 reads TGTGCCAGCAGTTACGGCGGGGTAAGCTCCTACGAGCAGTACTTC. Protein sequence: CASSYGGVSSYEQYF. V is TRBV6-5 and J is TRBJ2-7, with D perhaps matching TRBD2 (6 bases). Germline V gives CDR1 MNHEY, CDR2 SVGAGI. This CDR3 is built from 15 residues. V shed 2 bases and J shed 0 bases, with 11 bases lying between them.

This sequence joins TRBV9 and TRBJ2-7; D may be TRBD1 or TRBD2 (5 bases each). V lost 0 bases and J lost 6, with 10 bases in between. CDR1 SGDLS and CDR2 YYNGEE come from the germline V gene. This CDR3 is built from 13 residues. The CDR3 protein is CASSVGRGAEQYF. For the CDR3, the DNA is TGTGCCAGCAGCGTAGGCCGGGGCGCCGAGCAGTACTTC.

The chain is built from TRBV3-1 and TRBJ2-3, with D perhaps TRBD1 (6 bases). Trimming took 4 bases from V and 2 from J, leaving 10 bases between them. Germline V CDR1 and CDR2: LGHDT, YNNKEL (reference sequence). The CDR3 is 14 amino acids. For the CDR3, the DNA is TGTGCCAGCAGCCCACAGGGCCTCACAGATACGCAGTATTTT. Protein sequence: CASSPQGLTDTQYF.

This clonotype occurred a few times. A single base separates this from a much larger clone, so it may be a read error. V usage is TRBV5-1 and J usage is TRBJ2-6; D remains unclear. The germline CDR1 and CDR2 sequences are SGHRS and YFSETQ. V lost 6 bases and J 0 bases, leaving 4 bases between the germline ends. The CDR3 consists of 13 residues. The DNA for the CDR3 is TGCGCCAGCACCTTCTCTGGGGCCAACGTCCTGACTTTC. This sequence encodes CASTFSGANVLTF. The full variable domain, its missing parts supplied by reference TRBV5-1 and TRBJ2-6, is KAGVTQTPRYLIKTRGQQVTLSCSPISGHRSVSWYQQTPGQGLQFLFEYFSETQRNKGNFPGRFSGRQFSNSRSEMNVSTLELGDSALYLCASTFSGANVLTFGAGSRLTVL.

The chain uses TRBV5-1 and TRBJ2-7, with D perhaps TRBD1 (9 bases). Trimming took 6 bases from V and 0 from J, leaving 22 bases between them. Per germline, CDR1 SGHRS and CDR2 YFSETQ. The CDR3 length is 17 residues. The CDR3 coding sequence is TGCGCCAGCACGGGAGGGACAGGGCGCCTCCTCTCCTACGAGCAGTACTTC. It specifies CASTGGTGRLLSYEQYF. The entire variable domain, with the rest obtained from reference TRBV5-1 and TRBJ2-7, is as follows: KAGVTQTPRYLIKTRGQQVTLSCSPISGHRSVSWYQQTPGQGLQFLFEYFSETQRNKGNFPGRFSGRQFSNSRSEMNVSTLELGDSALYLCASTGGTGRLLSYEQYFGPGTRLTVT.

There are a few counts of this clonotype. This chain links TRBV12-3 or TRBV12-4 with TRBJ1-1; possible D gene TRBD1, 5 bases. Trimming removed 4 bases at V and 7 bases at J, with 16 bases between. The CDR3 is 14 residues long. The CDR3 sequence: CASSSGLQRGEAFF. The CDR3 nucleotides read TGTGCCAGCAGTTCGGGACTCCAAAGGGGTGAAGCTTTCTTT.

This clonotype has just a few counts. The genes are TRBV11-1 and TRBJ1-2; 8 nucleotides match TRBD1. In germline, CDR1 is SGHAT, CDR2 FQDESV (reference sequence). The CDR3 sequence is 14 residues long. V shed 5 bases and J 7 bases; nucleotides not matched to a gene: 9. CDR3 amino acids: CASSKETGASGYTF. The CDR3 coding sequence is TGTGCCAGCAGCAAAGAGACAGGGGCAAGTGGCTACACCTTC.